The present T cell receptor (beta chain) was sequenced within a study of T cell responses to AZD1222 COVID-19 vaccine (dated by TCRdb to about 2021). With regard to the full study: AZD1222 recipients whose second dose came at about 4 weeks and those whose second dose came at about 12 weeks were combined into one group, since spike-specific TCR depth and breadth did not differ between the two schedules. Enrollment into the trials was organized by age into subgroups of 18-55, 56-69 and 70-plus years, and those subgroups contained approximately 150, 30 and 60 TCR-sequenced participants, respectively. A total of about 240 trial participants underwent TCR sequencing, of whom 207 received two doses of AZD1222 and 26 received two doses of the MenACWY control vaccine.

The CDR3 regions of human TCRbeta chains were analyzed by immunosequencing. Per the source publication's procedure: TCRs in the repertoires were compared against a reference library of SARS-CoV-2-specific TCRs that had been generated with the MIRA antigen-specificity platform. Breadth meant the fraction of unique TCRs that were SARS-CoV-2-associated, whereas depth meant the fraction of total T cells that were SARS-CoV-2-associated. Using the MIRA data, each spike-specific TCR was assigned both to the spike region to which the TCR was reactive and to a CD4 or CD8 class. Log10-transformed breadth and depth values were compared by one-way ANOVA with Sidak's multiple comparisons tests. The table was pulled from immuneACCESS by TCRdb, which kept in-frame rearrangements only. Such tables lose some clones; where checked, under half of the loss comes from unresolved V genes, and the rest has no known cause. The D gene and trimming were derived from the DNA, and the V and J assignments and clone size from that table. This sample has about 110,000 clones in its table, and roughly 86% of those were observed once. The top ten clones comprise around 3.2% of the sample.

The sample's time point label, in plain terms: baseline before first vaccination. Samples from vaccinated people were obtained from the UK trials COV001 and COV002, which included a single-blind randomized controlled phase 2/3 trial of AZD1222 (ChAdOx1 nCoV-19) in healthy adults. For TCRbeta chain sequencing, PBMC samples from trial participants were taken at day 0 and at day 28 after the second dose. To note about this clone: Its cognate antigen has yet to be identified. Per-base qualities were not stored, and no clone one base away is much larger.

Study-wide conclusions, independent of this receptor: In the small 56-69-year group, the increase in depth fell short of significance, most likely because of low power. Reportedly, almost half of the unique spike-specific TCRs recognized epitopes lying outside the regions that are mutated in the B.1.351 and B.1.1.7 variants. Because no day 14 peak-response samples were available, the repertoires could be characterized only after the peak T cell response. Spike-specific TCR breadth and depth rose significantly after two AZD1222 doses compared with day 0 and with MenACWY recipients. Conclusions about previously exposed vaccinees are limited, since just five or six AZD1222 recipients were seropositive for SARS-CoV-2 at baseline. Participants were mostly white British and included more females than males, and it was suggested by the authors that clonal diversity may have been underestimated. Vaccine-associated CD4 TCRs spanned the whole spike protein, with dominant responses in regions 160-218 and 743-854.

Trimming takes 1 base from V and 0 bases from J, and the germline ends sit 13 bases apart. The CDR3, cysteine through phenylalanine, is 17 amino acids long. Kept here is only the CDR3 DNA, which spans 51 bases and is read in frame from base 1. The germline V gene (reference sequence) sets CDR1 to SEHNR and CDR2 to FQNEAQ. This clonotype was sampled from an adult in good health. This chain joins TRBV7-9 to TRBJ2-1, and TRBD2 may be the D gene, going by 5 matching bases. The sequencing used peripheral blood, collected on day 0 of AZD1222 vaccination. The DNA sequence is given as TGTGCCAGCAGCTTAGGGCAAGCGGCCAGCTCCTACAATGAGCAGTTCTTC. This translates into CASSLGQAASSYNEQFF.